This T cell receptor (beta chain) was captured in a study of CD8 T cells in cerebrospinal fluid in Alzheimer's disease. From its re-call of the 10x single-cell sequencing reads, TCRdb lists each CDR3 protein once, without DNA. There are just over 1,500 distinct CDR3 sequences in the sample, with around 6.5% held by the top ten. This clonotype is labeled medium-sized (0.01 to 0.1%) based on frequency. CDR3 length: 14 amino acids. Germline V gives CDR1 SGHAT, CDR2 FQNNGV. Input material: cerebrospinal fluid. The TCR comes from a human donor in good health. V usage is TRBV11-2 and J usage is TRBJ1-3; the D call from TCRdb, TRBD1, cannot be confirmed without DNA. The CDR3 sequence is CASSSQGPGNTIYF.